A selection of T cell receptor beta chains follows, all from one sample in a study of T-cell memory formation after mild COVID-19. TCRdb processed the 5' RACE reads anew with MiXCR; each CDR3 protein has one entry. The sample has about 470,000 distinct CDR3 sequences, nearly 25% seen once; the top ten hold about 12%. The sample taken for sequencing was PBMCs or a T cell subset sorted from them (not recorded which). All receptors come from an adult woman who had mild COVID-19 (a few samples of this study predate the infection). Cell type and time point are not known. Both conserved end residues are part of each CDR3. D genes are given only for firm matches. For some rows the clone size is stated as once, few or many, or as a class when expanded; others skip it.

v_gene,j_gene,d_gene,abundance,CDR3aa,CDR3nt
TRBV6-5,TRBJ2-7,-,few,CASLGTAGGKQYF,TGTGCCAGCCTAGGGACTGCTGGAGGAAAGCAGTACTTC
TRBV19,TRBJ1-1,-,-,CASSGTSVGTEAFF,TGTGCCAGTAGTGGGACATCGGTCGGCACTGAAGCTTTCTTT
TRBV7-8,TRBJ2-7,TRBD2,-,CASSQKNLGTSGRDERGDEQYF,TGTGCCAGCAGCCAAAAAAACCTAGGGACTAGCGGGAGGGATGAGCGGGGAGACGAGCAGTACTTC
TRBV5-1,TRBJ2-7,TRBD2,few,CASSLGSGRSWYEQYF,TGCGCCAGCAGCTTGGGGAGCGGGAGGTCCTGGTACGAGCAGTACTTC
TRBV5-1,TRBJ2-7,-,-,CASSLEYSSYEQYF,TGCGCCAGCAGCTTGGAGTACAGTTCCTACGAGCAGTACTTC
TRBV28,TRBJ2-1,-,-,CATKERNEQFF,TGTGCCACGAAAGAGCGCAATGAGCAGTTCTTC
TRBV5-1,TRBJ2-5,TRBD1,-,CASTVNRGQETQYF,TGCGCCAGTACAGTTAACAGGGGGCAGGAGACCCAGTACTTC
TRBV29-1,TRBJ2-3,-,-,CSVVRGTGADTQYF,TGCAGCGTTGTACGGGGCACAGGAGCAGATACGCAGTATTTT
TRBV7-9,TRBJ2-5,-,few,CASSFERGEETQYF,TGTGCCAGCAGCTTCGAGCGTGGGGAAGAGACCCAGTACTTC
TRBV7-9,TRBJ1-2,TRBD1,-,CASSLLPGQGHGYTF,TGTGCCAGCAGCTTACTCCCCGGACAGGGGCATGGCTACACCTTC
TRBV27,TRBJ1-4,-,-,CASSPRGVTNEKLFF,TGTGCCAGCAGTCCGCGCGGGGTTACTAATGAAAAACTGTTTTTT
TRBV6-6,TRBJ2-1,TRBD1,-,CASNPWTGSSPGNEQFF,TGTGCCAGCAACCCTTGGACAGGGAGCTCTCCTGGCAATGAGCAGTTCTTC
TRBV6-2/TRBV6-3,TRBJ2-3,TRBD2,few,CASSIAGTSHRRADTQYF,TGTGCCAGCAGTATAGCGGGGACCTCCCATCGGCGGGCAGATACGCAGTATTTT
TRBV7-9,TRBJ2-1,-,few,CASSLIYRAYNEQFF,TGTGCCAGCAGCTTAATCTACCGCGCCTACAATGAGCAGTTCTTC